The present T cell receptor beta chain was sequenced within a study of Graves' ophthalmopathy and Graves' hyperthyroidism. RNA transcripts provided the template for amplifying TCR beta CDR3 regions. The library came from an HTBI-primed first-round RT-PCR and a second-round multiplex PCR. TCRdb recomputed calls from the multiplex PCR reads with MiXCR, one row per CDR3 protein. The data contain some 750,000 distinct CDR3 sequences, 40% of them seen just once; the ten biggest clones take up about 40%. The CDR3 covers 15 residues. Looked up from germline, CDR1 is SGHDN and CDR2 is FVKESK. V was trimmed by 7 bases and J by 3 bases, leaving 18 bases between them.

This rearrangement joins TRBV14 to TRBJ1-2, with a possible D match to TRBD1 (6 bases). This TCR was sampled from an adult man with Graves' ophthalmopathy. The sequenced material came from peripheral blood. The chain's CDR3 is CASNSPGERDYGYTF. The CDR3 DNA is TGTGCCAGCAACTCTCCAGGGGAGCGCGACTATGGCTACACCTTC.